The rows below give T cell receptor beta chains drawn from one sample of a study of shared clonotypes between healthy human individuals. The method was immunoSEQ multiplex PCR; TCRdb's version includes in-frame clones alone and lacks a portion of them. The table includes some 2.3 million clones, 85% to 95% detected once. Sequencing input: naive CD4+ T cells from PBMCs. Every receptor here comes from a man between 18 and 29 years old in good health. Some clones in this sample may be carry-over from other donors' samples. The CDR3 runs from the conserved cysteine through the conserved F or W. D genes are given only for firm matches. Size values are once, few and many counts, or a class for expanded clones, and some rows have none.

length,D,V,size,J,CDR3,DNA
17,NA,TRBV11-2,NA,TRBJ2-7,CASSFDSFPGARDEQYF,TGTGCCAGCAGCTTCGATTCATTTCCGGGGGCGAGGGACGAGCAGTACTTC
16,NA,TRBV11-1,NA,TRBJ1-4,CASSLAYGAMDEKLFF,TGTGCCAGCAGCTTAGCATACGGGGCAATGGATGAAAAACTGTTTTTT
16,TRBD2,TRBV4-2,NA,TRBJ2-5,CASSQEPGLASETQYF,TGTGCCAGCAGCCAAGAACCGGGACTAGCGTCGGAGACCCAGTACTTC
16,TRBD1,TRBV7-8,NA,TRBJ2-2,CASSLVGGSWTGELFF,TGTGCCAGCAGCTTAGTAGGGGGCAGTTGGACCGGGGAGCTGTTTTTT
16,TRBD1,TRBV18,NA,TRBJ2-5,CASSPSGQGVRETQYF,TGTGCCAGCTCACCAAGTGGACAGGGCGTGAGGGAGACCCAGTACTTC
14,TRBD1,TRBV18,NA,TRBJ2-5,CASSRDRGPGTQYF,TGTGCCAGCTCACGGGACAGGGGGCCGGGGACCCAGTACTTC
13,NA,TRBV19,NA,TRBJ1-2,CASSIRQGYGYTF,TGTGCCAGTAGTATACGGCAGGGATATGGCTACACCTTC
15,NA,TRBV9,NA,TRBJ2-3,CASSVLAISTDTQYF,TGTGCCAGCAGCGTGTTGGCTATAAGCACAGATACGCAGTATTTT
15,NA,TRBV7-9,few,TRBJ1-1,CASSSRMTFNTEAFF,TGTGCCAGCAGCTCTAGGATGACATTTAACACTGAAGCTTTCTTT
14,TRBD1,TRBV5-4,NA,TRBJ2-7,CASSNDRGLNEQYF,TGTGCCAGCAGCAACGACAGGGGGCTCAACGAGCAGTACTTC
12,NA,TRBV19,NA,TRBJ1-1,CATSVWETEAFF,TGTGCCACCTCTGTGTGGGAGACTGAAGCTTTCTTT
15,NA,TRBV5-1,NA,TRBJ1-2,CASSSTRGALGGYTF,TGCGCCAGCAGCTCCACACGGGGGGCACTGGGCGGCTACACCTTC
15,NA,TRBV6-5,NA,TRBJ1-2,CASSSEGQGPYGYTF,TGTGCCAGCAGTTCGGAGGGCCAGGGGCCGTATGGCTACACCTTC
14,NA,TRBV27,NA,TRBJ2-5,CASSSTWGQETQYF,TGTGCCAGCAGCTCCACATGGGGCCAAGAGACCCAGTACTTC
15,NA,TRBV7-9,NA,TRBJ1-3,CASSLSGTSGNTIYF,TGTGCCAGCAGCTTATCAGGGACCTCTGGAAACACCATATATTTT
16,NA,TRBV27,NA,TRBJ2-4,CASQTRGRGAKNIQYF,TGTGCCAGCCAGACTCGGGGCAGGGGAGCCAAAAACATTCAGTACTTC
16,NA,TRBV5-1,NA,TRBJ2-2,CASSFMVVGNTGELFF,TGCGCCAGCAGCTTTATGGTCGTCGGGAACACCGGGGAGCTGTTTTTT
11,NA,TRBV6-6,once,TRBJ2-1,CASLGRGSPLF,TGTGCCAGCCTTGGGCGTGGGTCCCCGCTCTTC
12,TRBD1,TRBV6-1,NA,TRBJ2-4,CASSTGGNIQYF,TGTGCCAGCAGTACAGGGGGAAACATTCAGTACTTC
11,NA,TRBV6-5,NA,TRBJ2-1,CASRLEGVQFF,TGTGCCAGCAGGCTGGAAGGTGTCCAGTTCTTC
14,NA,TRBV7-3,NA,TRBJ1-2,CASSPGRGNYGYTF,TGTGCCAGCAGCCCAGGGCGGGGTAACTATGGCTACACCTTC
13,NA,TRBV18,NA,TRBJ2-5,CASSQADQETQYF,TGTGCCAGCTCACAGGCAGACCAGGAGACCCAGTACTTC
15,TRBD1,TRBV6-1,NA,TRBJ1-2,CASRLNRGLDYGYTF,TGTGCCAGCAGGCTCAACAGGGGCTTAGACTATGGCTACACCTTC
15,NA,TRBV18,NA,TRBJ2-1,CASSFNRVMDNEQFF,TGTGCCAGCTCATTCAACAGGGTTATGGACAATGAGCAGTTCTTC
14,NA,TRBV5-4,NA,TRBJ2-1,CASSFQSSYNEQFF,TGTGCCAGCAGCTTTCAGAGCTCCTACAATGAGCAGTTCTTC
20,NA,TRBV1,NA,TRBJ2-1,CTSSLPTSGRCALSYNEQFF,TGCACCAGCAGCCTCCCGACTAGCGGGAGATGTGCCCTTTCCTACAATGAGCAGTTCTTC
16,TRBD2,TRBV6-5,NA,TRBJ2-1,CASSYGLAGGYNEQFF,TGTGCCAGCAGTTACGGACTAGCGGGAGGCTACAATGAGCAGTTCTTC
14,NA,TRBV29-1,NA,TRBJ1-1,CSVEDRNKGTEAFF,TGCAGCGTTGAAGATCGAAACAAGGGCACTGAAGCTTTCTTT
13,NA,TRBV27,NA,TRBJ2-5,CATLRGYQETQYF,TGTGCCACCCTCCGGGGGTACCAAGAGACCCAGTACTTC
12,NA,TRBV28,few,TRBJ1-2,CASSFSNYGYTF,TGTGCCAGCAGTTTTAGTAACTATGGCTACACCTTC
15,TRBD2,TRBV7-9,once,TRBJ2-3,CASRLPGLAGEAQYF,TGTGCCAGCAGGCTCCCGGGACTAGCGGGAGAGGCGCAGTATTTT